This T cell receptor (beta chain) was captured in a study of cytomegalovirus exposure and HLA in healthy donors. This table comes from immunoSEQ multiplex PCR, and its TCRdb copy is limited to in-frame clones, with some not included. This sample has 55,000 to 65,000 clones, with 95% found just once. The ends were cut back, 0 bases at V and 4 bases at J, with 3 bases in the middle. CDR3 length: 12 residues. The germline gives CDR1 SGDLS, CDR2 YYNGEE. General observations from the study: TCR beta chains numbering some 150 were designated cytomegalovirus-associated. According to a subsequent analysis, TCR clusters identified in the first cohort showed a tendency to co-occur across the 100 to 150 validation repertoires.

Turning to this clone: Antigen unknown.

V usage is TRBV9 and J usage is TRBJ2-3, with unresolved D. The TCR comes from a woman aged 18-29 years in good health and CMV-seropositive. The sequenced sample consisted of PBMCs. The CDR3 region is CASSVAADTQYF. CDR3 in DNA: TGTGCCAGCAGCGTAGCGGCAGATACGCAGTATTTT.